This T cell receptor beta chain was retrieved from a study of T cells in Graves' hyperthyroidism and ophthalmopathy. RNA transcripts provided the source from which TCR beta CDR3 regions were amplified. The TCR CDR3 first-round RT-PCR relied on the HTBI primer set. TCRdb called the multiplex PCR reads again in MiXCR, with one record for every CDR3 protein. Found here are hundreds of thousands of distinct CDR3 sequences, less than 25% of them singletons; the top ten hold around a third. The junction had 8 bases not matched to a gene; V was cut back by 3 bases and J by 0 bases. Germline loops: CDR1 SGHVS, CDR2 FNYEAQ. The CDR3 is made up of 17 amino acids.

This clonotype was obtained from a man under 40 with Graves' ophthalmopathy. The chain combines TRBV7-6 with TRBJ1-1, with 9 bases that match TRBD1. Sequenced input: blood. CDR3 nucleotide sequence: TGTGCCAGCAGCTTGGAGGGACAGGGATTTATGAACACTGAAGCTTTCTTT. Translated: CASSLEGQGFMNTEAFF.